This passage covers 15 T cell receptor beta chains from one sample sequenced in a study of neurological immune-mediated disorders. TCRdb re-analysed the 5' RACE reads in MiXCR, keeping a single row per CDR3 protein. The data show 20,000 to 30,000 distinct CDR3 sequences, about an eighth seen once. The sample taken for sequencing was PBMCs. The receptors were gathered from a woman aged 55-69 years with HTLV-1-associated myelopathy (HAM/TSP).

The sample holds many counts of this clonotype. The chain carries TRBV27 and TRBJ2-1; 9 bases are a match to TRBD1. This CDR3 contains 14 residues. CDR1 is MNHEY and CDR2 is SMNVEV in the germline V gene (reference sequence). Trimming at V came to 5 bases and at J to 6 bases, leaving 5 bases not matched to a gene. In DNA, the CDR3 is TGTGCCAGCAGTCCTGGACAGGGGTTCAATGAGCAGTTCTTC. Translation gives CASSPGQGFNEQFF.

This clonotype has a count of ten or more. This chain joins TRBV7-2 and TRBJ2-7, with D maybe TRBD2 (6 bases). The V end was cut by 5 bases, the J end by 4 bases, with 12 bases between. The CDR3 covers 13 residues. Germline lookup yields CDR1 SGHTA and CDR2 FQGNSA. Here the CDR3 reads CASSPIAGYEQYF. Written as DNA, the CDR3 is TGTGCCAGCAGCCCAATCGCGGGGTACGAGCAGTACTTC.

At least ten counts were recorded for this clonotype. The V call is TRBV28, the J call TRBJ2-7, with TRBD1 as a possible D gene (5 bases). This CDR3 has 12 amino acids. From germline, CDR1 is MDHEN and CDR2 SYDVKM. The germline V and J ends were trimmed by 8 bases and 2 bases, with 10 bases remaining between them. CDR3 nucleotides: TGTGCCAGCCGCACAGGAGCCTACGAGCAGTACTTC. Amino acids: CASRTGAYEQYF.

The J gene is TRBJ2-3, the V gene TRBV18, with D maybe TRBD2 (5 bases). CDR3 length: 15 residues. Germline V gene lookup returns CDR1 KGHSH and CDR2 LQKENI. The V end lost 3 bases, the J end lost 6 bases, and 16 bases lay between the germline ends. The CDR3 spells CASSPDRTSGDTQYF. Here the CDR3 DNA reads TGTGCCAGCTCACCGGACCGGACCTCGGGGGATACGCAGTATTTT.

This clonotype was counted ten times or more. The V gene is TRBV20-1, the J gene TRBJ1-5, with TRBD1 matching 10 bases. Germline V CDR1 and CDR2: DFQATT, SNEGSKA (reference sequence). This CDR3 is built from 15 residues. CDR3 in DNA: TGCAGCCTCCGGGACAGGGGTTACGGCAATCAGCCCCAGCATTTT. Translated: CSLRDRGYGNQPQHF.

This clonotype has only a few counts. The chain employs TRBV20-1 and TRBJ2-5; TRBD2 agrees at 8 bases. The CDR3 is 19 amino acids. The J segment lost 0 bases and the V segment lost 1 base, leaving 16 bases of the junction unmatched. Germline CDR1 reads DFQATT; CDR2 reads SNEGSKA (reference sequence). CDR3 sequence reads: CSARGEIFPRGAYQETQYF. In DNA, the CDR3 is TGCAGTGCTAGAGGGGAAATTTTTCCGCGGGGGGCCTACCAAGAGACCCAGTACTTC.

This clonotype occurred many times. The V call is TRBV20-1, the J call TRBJ2-2; D unclear. The length of the CDR3 is 12 residues. Trimming removed 2 bases at V and 5 bases at J, with 6 bases between. CDR1 is DFQATT and CDR2 is SNEGSKA in the germline V gene (reference sequence). CDR3 loop: CSARHLTGELFF. DNA for the CDR3: TGCAGTGCTAGACACCTTACCGGGGAGCTGTTTTTT.

There are many counts of this clonotype. The rearrangement joins TRBV20-1 to TRBJ2-5; D is possibly TRBD1 or TRBD2 (5 bases each). Germline CDR1 is DFQATT and CDR2 is SNEGSKA (reference sequence). CDR3 length: 14 residues. Trimming stripped 4 bases from V and 4 bases from J, with 16 bases between. The CDR3 loop reads CSAIPGTWGETQYF. CDR3 sequence (DNA): TGCAGTGCTATCCCCGGGACGTGGGGAGAGACCCAGTACTTC.

CDR3 sequence reads: CSAPLAGRTDTQYF. For the CDR3, the DNA is TGCAGTGCCCCACTAGCGGGGCGAACAGATACGCAGTATTTT. The chain links TRBV20-1 to TRBJ2-3, with TRBD2 matching 10 bases. The CDR3 extends over 14 amino acids. The germline CDR1 and CDR2 sequences are DFQATT and SNEGSKA (reference sequence). Losses at the gene ends were 6 bases for V and 3 bases for J; bases not matched to a gene: 6.

This clonotype is medium-sized within its sample. The chain combines TRBV7-6 with TRBJ2-4, with D perhaps matching TRBD2 (7 bases). The length of the CDR3 is 13 residues. With 5 bases removed from V and 9 bases from J, the gap between germline ends came to 14 bases. Per germline, CDR1 SGHVS and CDR2 FNYEAQ. The CDR3 region has the DNA TGTGCCAGCAGCAGTGGGGGGGGCGGCATTCAGTACTTC. Amino acids: CASSSGGGGIQYF.

This clonotype was detected many times. The chain links TRBV5-1 to TRBJ1-5, with TRBD1 matching 7 bases. Germline-derived CDR1 and CDR2 are SGHRS and YFSETQ. V was pared by 0 bases and J by 8 bases, with 5 bases of the junction left unmatched. The CDR3 has 14 residues. CDR3: CASSLGQGTEPQHF. CDR3 DNA sequence: TGCGCCAGCAGCTTGGGACAGGGAACCGAGCCCCAGCATTTT.

The sample holds many counts of this clonotype. The rearrangement uses TRBV25-1 and TRBJ2-2; D might be TRBD1 (6 bases). This CDR3 has 15 amino acids. From germline, CDR1 is MGHDK and CDR2 SYGVNS. V was cut by 4 bases and J by 0 bases, with 9 bases left in between. CDR3 loop: CASSGRTANTGELFF. The CDR3 DNA is TGTGCCAGCAGTGGCAGGACAGCGAACACCGGGGAGCTGTTTTTT.

This clonotype was seen repeatedly, ten times or more. The chain is built from TRBV5-1 and TRBJ2-1; D remains unclear. Germline CDR1 and CDR2: SGHRS and YFSETQ. V lost 0 bases, J lost 0 bases, and 10 bases lay in between. The CDR3 extends over 16 amino acids. The CDR3 spells CASSLGGYSSYNEQFF. The CDR3, as DNA: TGCGCCAGCAGCTTGGGTGGGTATAGCTCCTACAATGAGCAGTTCTTC.

This clonotype was observed many times. The chain links TRBV12-3 or TRBV12-4 to TRBJ1-1; the D is unclear. This CDR3 contains 11 residues. The V and J ends lost 7 bases and 3 bases respectively, with 6 bases between them. This CDR3 reads CASTFDTEAFF. The CDR3 DNA is TGTGCCAGCACCTTCGACACTGAAGCTTTCTTT.

This chain joins TRBV19 and TRBJ2-1; TRBD2 matches 16 bases. This CDR3 comprises 16 residues. The junction had 6 bases not matched to a gene; V was cut back by 5 bases and J by 8 bases. CDR1 LNHDA and CDR2 SQIVND come from the germline V gene (reference sequence). The CDR3 DNA follows: TGTGCCAGTAGTTCGACGGGACTAGCGGGAGGGTATGAGCAGTTCTTC. Its protein is CASSSTGLAGGYEQFF. Supplemented by reference TRBV19 and TRBJ2-1, the full variable domain reads DGGITQSPKYLFRKEGQNVTLSCEQNLNHDAMYWYRQDPGQGLRLIYYSQIVNDFQKGDIAEGYSVSREKKESFPLTVTSAQKNPTAFYLCASSSTGLAGGYEQFFGPGTRLTVL.